Sequencing of this T cell receptor beta chain was carried out in a study of cytomegalovirus exposure and HLA in healthy donors. This CDR3 comprises 16 residues. Deletions cut 0 bases from V and 2 bases from J, with 12 bases between. Germline CDR1 is ENHRY and CDR2 is SYGVKD. Sequencing used immunoSEQ multiplex PCR; TCRdb keeps in-frame clones, though not all of them. The sample lists roughly 330,000 clones, about nine tenths seen once, with roughly 1.2% in the top ten. The J gene is TRBJ2-3, the V gene TRBV10-3; D possibly corresponds to TRBD2 (6 bases). The material sequenced was PBMCs. The sequence was obtained from a young woman in good health and CMV-seropositive. CDR3 DNA: TGTGCCATCAGTGAGTCGACTAGGGGCCACACAGATACGCAGTATTTT. Residues: CAISESTRGHTDTQYF.